The 26 T cell receptor beta chains below come from one sample, sequenced in a study of shared clonotypes between healthy human individuals. The protocol was immunoSEQ multiplex PCR, while the TCRdb copy is restricted to in-frame clones and leaves out a portion. Among over a million clones listed, roughly 95% were seen once. The specimen sequenced was naive CD4+ T cells sorted from blood. Subset: CD45RA+ positively selected. The receptors here all came from a man between 25 and 39 years old in good health.

The chain employs TRBV11-2 and TRBJ2-5; 9 bases are shared with TRBD2. V trimming: 2 bases; J trimming: 10 bases; junction bases outside the gene matches: 8. This CDR3 region has 14 residues. The V gene's germline CDR1 is SGHAT and CDR2 FQNNGV. CDR3 DNA sequence: TGTGCCAGCAGCTTATTGGTTAGCGGGAGTATCCAGTACTTC. Encoded protein: CASSLLVSGSIQYF.

The CDR3 protein is CASSYRRTSAYEQYF. The DNA for the CDR3 is TGTGCCAGCAGTTACCGGCGGACTAGCGCCTACGAGCAGTACTTC. The chain recombines TRBV11-2 with TRBJ2-7; 9 nucleotides match TRBD2. Germline lookup yields CDR1 SGHAT and CDR2 FQNNGV. The CDR3 totals 15 residues. The junction had 8 bases not matched to a gene; V was cut back by 6 bases and J by 2 bases.

The chain joins TRBV2 to TRBJ1-2; D is unclear. The CDR3 consists of 14 residues. Trimming stripped 2 bases from V and 6 bases from J, with 13 bases between. Germline V gives CDR1 SNHLY, CDR2 FYNNEI. DNA of the CDR3: TGTGCCAGCAGTGAAATTAGGGCAGGTCATGGCTACACCTTC. Protein sequence: CASSEIRAGHGYTF.

The chain uses TRBV9 and TRBJ2-2; D ambiguous. The length of the CDR3 is 15 residues. With 0 bases removed from V and 0 bases from J, the gap between germline ends came to 6 bases. Germline V lookup: CDR1 SGDLS, CDR2 YYNGEE. The CDR3 sequence: CASSVATTNTGELFF. CDR3 coding DNA: TGTGCCAGCAGCGTAGCCACTACGAACACCGGGGAGCTGTTTTTT.

The CDR3 DNA reads TGTGCCAGCAGTGTTGGAGGGTCTAGCTCCTACGAGCAGTACTTC. It codes for CASSVGGSSSYEQYF. This chain joins TRBV2 and TRBJ2-7, with D perhaps matching TRBD2 (6 bases). The V end was cut by 4 bases, the J end by 0 bases, with 13 bases between. CDR1 and CDR2 (germline): SNHLY, FYNNEI. This CDR3 has 15 residues.

The chain is built from TRBV2 and TRBJ1-1; 7 nucleotides align to TRBD1. V gave up 2 bases and J gave up 1 base; unmatched junction bases: 4. This CDR3 spans 15 amino acids. The germline V gene has CDR1 SNHLY and CDR2 FYNNEI. For the CDR3, the DNA is TGTGCCAGCAGTGAATCCGGGACAGCGAACACTGAAGCTTTCTTT. Residues: CASSESGTANTEAFF.

This chain uses TRBV18 with TRBJ2-6, with 10 bases that match TRBD1. The CDR3 is 18 amino acids. Germline V gene data show CDR1 as KGHSH and CDR2 as LQKENI. V was clipped by 1 base and J by 2 bases; unmatched bases: 5. In DNA form, the CDR3 reads TGTGCCAGCTCACCACGAGTGACAGGGGGCGCTGGGGCCAACGTCCTGACTTTC. It yields the protein CASSPRVTGGAGANVLTF.

The chain is built from TRBV18 and TRBJ2-3; D is ambiguous. Germline V gene lookup returns CDR1 KGHSH and CDR2 LQKENI. The CDR3 sequence is 14 residues long. With 0 bases removed from V and 4 bases from J, the gap between germline ends came to 8 bases. The CDR3 DNA follows: TGTGCCAGCTCACCACCGAGTCTAGCAGATACGCAGTATTTT. Amino acids: CASSPPSLADTQYF. Drawing the rest from reference TRBV18 and TRBJ2-3, the complete variable domain is NAGVMQNPRHLVRRRGQEARLRCSPMKGHSHVYWYRQLPEEGLKFMVYLQKENIIDESGMPKERFSAEFPKEGPSILRIQQVVRGDSAAYFCASSPPSLADTQYFGPGTRLTVL.

The chain couples TRBV5-1 to TRBJ1-2; 7 bases are shared with TRBD1. The V gene's germline CDR1 is SGHRS and CDR2 YFSETQ. CDR3 size: 15 residues. V shed 4 bases and J 3 bases; nucleotides not matched to a gene: 9. CDR3 region: CASSLRTGADYGYTF. The CDR3 nucleotides are TGCGCCAGCAGCCTAAGGACAGGTGCGGACTATGGCTACACCTTC.

V and J are TRBV19 and TRBJ2-2; possibly TRBD2 for D (5 bases). Looked up from germline, CDR1 is LNHDA and CDR2 is SQIVND (reference sequence). This CDR3 has 13 amino acids. The V end was cut by 11 bases, the J end by 2 bases, with 12 bases between. The CDR3 bases are TGTGCCTCCTCCGGGGTTAACACCGGGGAGCTGTTTTTT. This codes for CASSGVNTGELFF.

The chain uses TRBV7-9 and TRBJ1-1; D is uncertain. This CDR3 is built from 15 residues. CDR1 is SEHNR and CDR2 is FQNEAQ in the germline V gene (reference sequence). V was shortened by 5 bases and J by 2 bases, with 15 bases between the two germline ends. The CDR3 region has the DNA TGTGCCAGCAGCCCTCCAAACCAGCAAAACACTGAAGCTTTCTTT. Translating it yields CASSPPNQQNTEAFF. The full variable domain, with the rest looked up from reference TRBV7-9 and TRBJ1-1, is DTGVSQNPRHKITKRGQNVTFRCDPISEHNRLYWYRQTLGQGPEFLTYFQNEAQLEKSRLLSDRFSAERPKGSFSTLEIQRTEQGDSAMYLCASSPPNQQNTEAFFGQGTRLTVV.

V usage is TRBV9 and J usage is TRBJ2-3, with no clear D. Germline V gene sequence: CDR1 SGDLS, CDR2 YYNGEE. This CDR3 is 15 amino acids long. V was shortened by 0 bases and J by 2 bases, with 10 bases between the two germline ends. CDR3 nucleotides: TGTGCCAGCAGCGTAGTAGGTTCCTTCACAGATACGCAGTATTTT. Residues: CASSVVGSFTDTQYF. The whole variable domain, remainder taken from reference TRBV9 and TRBJ2-3, is DSGVTQTPKHLITATGQRVTLRCSPRSGDLSVYWYQQSLDQGLQFLIQYYNGEERAKGNILERFSAQQFPDLHSELNLSSLELGDSALYFCASSVVGSFTDTQYFGPGTRLTVL.

The V and J genes are TRBV28 and TRBJ1-5; weak D call: TRBD1 (5 bases). Germline values: CDR1 MDHEN, CDR2 SYDVKM. CDR3 size: 16 residues. Trimming pared 5 bases from V and 3 bases from J, leaving 17 bases between. The CDR3 loop reads CASSPVQGLDNQPQHF. The CDR3 DNA is TGTGCCAGCAGTCCCGTCCAGGGATTAGACAATCAGCCCCAGCATTTT.

V is TRBV14 and J is TRBJ2-1, with D perhaps matching TRBD1 (5 bases). Germline V gene sequence: CDR1 SGHDN, CDR2 FVKESK. The CDR3 runs to 16 residues. V shed 5 bases and J shed 5 bases, with 19 bases lying between them. The CDR3 reads CASSTRQGIWDNEQFF. The CDR3 DNA reads as TGTGCCAGCAGCACCCGCCAGGGTATTTGGGACAATGAGCAGTTCTTC.

This chain links TRBV28 with TRBJ1-1; D might be TRBD1 (6 bases). The ends were cut back, 7 bases at V and 1 base at J, with 19 bases in the middle. This CDR3 has 16 residues. Germline-derived CDR1 and CDR2 are MDHEN and SYDVKM. In DNA, the CDR3 is TGTGCCAGCATCTCCCCGGGAGGGGGGGGGAACACTGAAGCTTTCTTT. This codes for CASISPGGGGNTEAFF.

There are a few counts of this clone. The CDR3: CASSPTGKSYGYTF. CDR3 nucleotides: TGTGCCAGCAGCCCTACAGGAAAATCCTATGGCTACACCTTC. The chain couples TRBV2 to TRBJ1-2, with D tentatively TRBD1 (5 bases). The germline CDR1 and CDR2 sequences are SNHLY and FYNNEI. This CDR3 is 14 amino acids long. Between the trimmed V and J ends, which lost 6 bases and 4 bases, there was a span of 15 bases.

The chain couples TRBV14 to TRBJ2-7; either TRBD1 or TRBD2 may fit D (5 bases each). This CDR3 spans 13 amino acids. V dropped 0 bases and J dropped 5 bases, with 8 bases sitting between them. Germline V lookup: CDR1 SGHDN, CDR2 FVKESK. The CDR3, as DNA: TGTGCCAGCAGCCAAGATCGGGGCCACGAGCAGTACTTC. This codes for CASSQDRGHEQYF.

This chain uses TRBV10-3 with TRBJ2-7; tentatively, D is TRBD1 or TRBD2 (7 bases each). CDR3 length equals 16 residues. Trimming took 4 bases from V and 1 from J, leaving 17 bases between them. Germline V gene lookup returns CDR1 ENHRY and CDR2 SYGVKD. CDR3: CAISGQGGLISYEQYF. The DNA for the CDR3 is TGTGCCATCAGTGGGCAGGGGGGGCTAATTTCCTACGAGCAGTACTTC.

This sequence joins TRBV25-1 and TRBJ2-7, with D hard to call. CDR3 length: 14 amino acids. Per the germline V gene, CDR1 is MGHDK and CDR2 is SYGVNS. Trimming left V 5 bases short and J 2 bases short, with 13 bases between. This CDR3 is CASSSILYTYEQYF. CDR3 DNA sequence: TGTGCCAGCAGTAGTATCCTTTATACCTACGAGCAGTACTTC.

The chain recombines TRBV30 with TRBJ2-6; the match to TRBD2 covers 11 bases. CDR3 length equals 16 residues. The germline CDR1 and CDR2 sequences are GTSNPN and SVGIG (reference sequence). With 7 bases clipped from V and 2 bases from J, the junction kept 7 bases outside the gene matches. The chain's CDR3 is CASPGTSGTGANVLTF. For the CDR3, the DNA is TGTGCCTCTCCCGGGACTAGCGGTACTGGGGCCAACGTCCTGACTTTC.

The J gene is TRBJ2-1, the V gene TRBV9; D not resolved. The V gene lost 4 bases and the J gene lost 6 bases, with 17 bases spanning the gap. Germline-derived CDR1 and CDR2 are SGDLS and YYNGEE. There are 15 residues in the CDR3. The CDR3 loop reads CASSPPRAGRNEQFF. The CDR3 region has the DNA TGTGCCAGCAGCCCCCCTCGAGCCGGCCGCAATGAGCAGTTCTTC. The full variable domain, completed using reference TRBV9 and TRBJ2-1, is DSGVTQTPKHLITATGQRVTLRCSPRSGDLSVYWYQQSLDQGLQFLIQYYNGEERAKGNILERFSAQQFPDLHSELNLSSLELGDSALYFCASSPPRAGRNEQFFGPGTRLTVL.

The chain employs TRBV5-1 and TRBJ1-4; 7 bases agree with TRBD1. V lost 4 bases, J lost 8 bases, and 8 bases stayed unmatched. The CDR3 covers 14 residues. The germline V gene has CDR1 SGHRS and CDR2 YFSETQ. CDR3 bases: TGCGCCAGCAGCCCTCGACAGGGAGGAGAAAAACTGTTTTTT. Residues: CASSPRQGGEKLFF.

The V call is TRBV12-1, the J call TRBJ2-7; TRBD1 reflects the table's D call only, with no check against the DNA. TRBV12-1 is designated a pseudogene. This CDR3 region has 16 residues. The CDR3 nucleotides are TGTGCCAGCAGCCCCATAACCCGGGACAGGCTCTACGAGCAGTACTTC. This translates into CASSPITRDRLYEQYF.

Of note for this clone: Additional DNA sequences in this sample encode the identical CDR3. The chain employs TRBV5-1 and TRBJ1-1; D call uncertain. V was pared by 0 bases and J by 1 base, with 7 bases between. CDR1 is SGHRS and CDR2 is YFSETQ in the germline V gene. This CDR3 region has 14 residues. This chain's CDR3 is CASSLGQENTEAFF. The CDR3 nucleotides are TGCGCCAGCAGCTTGGGTCAGGAGAACACTGAAGCTTTCTTT. Full variable domain (outside the CDR3, taken from reference TRBV5-1 and TRBJ1-1): KAGVTQTPRYLIKTRGQQVTLSCSPISGHRSVSWYQQTPGQGLQFLFEYFSETQRNKGNFPGRFSGRQFSNSRSEMNVSTLELGDSALYLCASSLGQENTEAFFGQGTRLTVV.

The chain joins TRBV5-4 to TRBJ2-5, with D tentatively TRBD2 (6 bases). Germline loops: CDR1 SGHNT, CDR2 YYREEE (reference sequence). The length of the CDR3 is 15 residues. V lost 4 bases, J lost 9 bases, and 22 bases lay in between. CDR3 in DNA: TGTGCCAGCAGCCCCGGGGGTATGGACGCACCACCCCAGTACTTC. As protein: CASSPGGMDAPPQYF.

Turning to this clone: The germline gene is not matched at one end of the junction; a read error may be the cause. CDR3: CASSLAGQGIKTVF. The CDR3 bases are TGTGCCAGCAGCTTGGCCGGACAGGGTATTAAGACGGTCTTT. The V call is TRBV5-4, the J call TRBJ1-1; 8 nucleotides align to TRBD1. CDR1 SGHNT and CDR2 YYREEE come from the germline V gene (reference sequence). The CDR3 is 14 amino acids.